These 26 T cell receptor beta chains came from one sample sequenced in a study of T-cell reconstitution after alpha-beta-depleted transplantation in children. A TCRbeta library incorporating unique molecular identifiers was prepared. TCRdb reanalysed the PCR reads using MiXCR and keeps one entry per CDR3 protein. Among 250,000 to 400,000 distinct CDR3 sequences listed, about a quarter were seen once. The sample in question was PBMCs, mostly from graft donor cells, obtained 180 days after TCRalphabeta/CD19-depleted stem cell transplant. The receptors here all came from a male patient aged 5 to 17 who had a stem cell transplant for acute lymphoblastic leukemia, so the T cells may come from the graft donor.

This clonotype was counted a few times. The chain employs TRBV24-1 and TRBJ1-5, with D unresolved. The CDR3 loop spans 13 amino acids. In germline, CDR1 is KGHDR, CDR2 SFDVKD. The ends were cut back, 6 bases at V and 1 base at J, with 6 bases in the middle. CDR3 amino acids: CATSKRSNQPQHF. DNA for the CDR3: TGTGCCACCAGTAAGAGGAGCAATCAGCCCCAGCATTTT.

The CDR3 is CASSLVVGFTDTQYF. For the CDR3, the DNA is TGCGCCAGCAGCTTGGTAGTTGGGTTCACAGATACGCAGTATTTT. This rearrangement joins TRBV5-1 to TRBJ2-3; no definite D call. V shed 0 bases and J shed 2 bases, with 10 bases lying between them. This CDR3 is 15 amino acids long. Germline lookup yields CDR1 SGHRS and CDR2 YFSETQ.

This chain joins TRBV7-2 and TRBJ2-1, with D perhaps given as TRBD1 or TRBD2 (5 bases each). Germline values: CDR1 SGHTA, CDR2 FQGNSA. Trimming removed 5 bases from V and 0 bases from J, with 17 bases in between. There are 17 residues in the CDR3. DNA of the CDR3: TGTGCCAGCAGCCCATGGGTGGGGGTTAGCTCCTACAATGAGCAGTTCTTC. This sequence encodes CASSPWVGVSSYNEQFF.

The chain carries TRBV20-1 and TRBJ1-4; D is uncertain. Trimming took off 6 bases at V and 5 bases at J, with 22 bases between the two ends. Germline V lookup: CDR1 DFQATT, CDR2 SNEGSKA (reference sequence). The CDR3 loop spans 16 amino acids. CDR3 region: CSATGRRTRSNEKLFF. CDR3 DNA sequence: TGCAGTGCAACCGGAAGAAGAACCAGATCAAATGAAAAACTGTTTTTT.

The sample holds a few counts of this clonotype. The gene calls are TRBV15 and TRBJ1-1; TRBD1 is a possible D gene (5 bases). V was trimmed by 0 bases and J by 11 bases, leaving 13 bases between them. This CDR3 is 13 amino acids long. Germline V gene lookup returns CDR1 LNHNV and CDR2 YYDKDF (reference sequence). The chain's CDR3 is CATSRDRRSGAFF. CDR3 nucleotide sequence: TGTGCCACCAGCAGAGATCGGAGGTCAGGGGCTTTCTTT.

Worth noting for this clonotype: Mismatch with germline at one junction end may stem from a read error. The rearrangement joins TRBV4-1 to TRBJ2-7; 7 bases map to TRBD1. Germline lookup yields CDR1 MGHRA and CDR2 YSYEKL. CDR3 length: 15 residues. The CDR3 loop is CASSLQGRSSYEQHF. As DNA, the CDR3 is TGCGCCAGCAGCCTACAGGGGCGGAGCTCCTACGAGCAGCACTTC.

This chain joins TRBV2 and TRBJ2-1, with 9 bases aligning to TRBD2. The CDR3 loop spans 13 amino acids. CDR1 SNHLY and CDR2 FYNNEI come from the germline V gene. Written as DNA, the CDR3 is TGTGCTTTTAGCGGGAGAGGGTCGAATGAGCAGTTCTTC. Its protein product is CAFSGRGSNEQFF. Combining the CDR3 with reference TRBV2 and TRBJ2-1 gives the whole variable domain EPEVTQTPSHQVTQMGQEVILRCVPISNHLYFYWYRQILGQKVEFLVSFYNNEISEKSEIFDDQFSVERPDGSNFTLKIRSTKLEDSAMYFCAFSGRGSNEQFFGPGTRLTVL.

This clonotype was seen at least ten times. The CDR3 DNA reads as TGCGCCAGCAGCTTCACGGCGGGAGAAGAGACCCAGTACTTC. Amino acids: CASSFTAGEETQYF. V usage is TRBV5-1 and J usage is TRBJ2-5, with 7 bases matching TRBD2. The CDR3 runs 14 residues. The germline V gene has CDR1 SGHRS and CDR2 YFSETQ. J lost 3 bases, V lost 2 bases, and 4 bases had no gene match.

This clonotype was detected only a few times. The rearrangement links TRBV29-1 to TRBJ2-1; D may be TRBD2 (6 bases). V was trimmed by 5 bases and J by 3 bases, leaving 8 bases between them. The CDR3 is 12 residues long. In germline, CDR1 is SQVTM, CDR2 ANQGSEA. CDR3 nucleotides: TGCAGCGTTAGGAGGGTCTACAATGAGCAGTTCTTC. It yields the protein CSVRRVYNEQFF.

The V gene is TRBV24-1, the J gene TRBJ1-5, with D possibly matching TRBD1 (6 bases). CDR1 and CDR2 from the germline V gene are KGHDR and SFDVKD. The CDR3 has 16 amino acids. The V gene lost 4 bases and the J gene lost 4 bases, with 16 bases spanning the gap. Here the CDR3 reads CATSDRTGLENQPQHF. As DNA, the CDR3 is TGTGCCACCAGTGACCGCACAGGGTTGGAGAATCAGCCCCAGCATTTT.

V gene TRBV19 combines with J gene TRBJ2-1; 8 bases fit TRBD1. Germline CDR1 is LNHDA and CDR2 is SQIVND (reference sequence). With V trimmed by 3 bases and J by 5 bases, 6 bases remained unmatched. The CDR3 runs to 15 residues. The CDR3 loop reads CASSIDRGSHNEQFF. CDR3 nucleotide sequence: TGTGCCAGTAGTATCGACAGGGGAAGCCACAATGAGCAGTTCTTC.

The chain carries TRBV14 and TRBJ2-5; TRBD2 might be the D (6 bases). CDR1 SGHDN and CDR2 FVKESK come from the germline V gene. The ends were cut back, 0 bases at V and 5 bases at J, with 19 bases in the middle. This CDR3 region has 17 residues. CDR3 sequence: CASSQDGPYAGRETQYF. Written as DNA, the CDR3 is TGTGCCAGCAGCCAAGATGGCCCCTATGCGGGAAGGGAGACCCAGTACTTC.

The V gene is TRBV4-1, the J gene TRBJ1-2, with unresolved D. Germline CDR1 is MGHRA and CDR2 is YSYEKL. The CDR3 has 16 amino acids. V shed 0 bases and J shed 0 bases, with 11 bases lying between them. The CDR3 nucleotides are TGCGCCAGCAGCCAAGATCCCCTTGCGCCTAACTATGGCTACACCTTC. Protein: CASSQDPLAPNYGYTF.

This clonotype was observed a few times. The chain is built from TRBV29-1 and TRBJ1-2; D not resolved. This CDR3 is 12 amino acids long. Between the trimmed V and J ends, which lost 3 bases and 7 bases, there was a span of 12 bases. Germline values: CDR1 SQVTM, CDR2 ANQGSEA. The CDR3 nucleotides are TGCAGCGTTGAGACTGAGGCACCTGGCTACACCTTC. Residues: CSVETEAPGYTF. Using reference TRBV29-1 and TRBJ1-2 for the parts outside the CDR3, the full variable domain is SAVISQKPSRDICQRGTSLTIQCQVDSQVTMMFWYRQQPGQSLTLIATANQGSEATYESGFVIDKFPISRPNLTFSTLTVSNMSPEDSSIYLCSVETEAPGYTFGSGTRLTVV.

The rearrangement links TRBV28 to TRBJ2-4; 15 bases match TRBD2. The germline gives CDR1 MDHEN, CDR2 SYDVKM. This CDR3 spans 17 amino acids. Germline trimming cut 7 bases from V and 4 bases from J; bases unmatched to any gene: 8. CDR3 bases: TGTGCCAGCACCAAGGGACTAGCGGGAGGACCTAAAAACATTCAGTACTTC. Amino acid sequence: CASTKGLAGGPKNIQYF.

This clonotype was counted only a few times. The J gene is TRBJ2-3, the V gene TRBV10-3; D ambiguous. The CDR3 has 15 residues. Germline-derived CDR1 and CDR2 are ENHRY and SYGVKD. The V and J ends lost 4 bases and 4 bases respectively, with 15 bases between them. The CDR3 nucleotides are TGTGCCATCAGTGCCCGATCGGAAACATCAGATACGCAGTATTTT. It encodes CAISARSETSDTQYF.

This clonotype occurred many times. The V gene is TRBV5-1, the J gene TRBJ2-2; D is possibly TRBD1 or TRBD2 (6 bases each). This CDR3 is built from 14 residues. The germline V gene encodes CDR1 SGHRS and CDR2 YFSETQ. Trimming removed 1 base at V and 6 bases at J, with 10 bases between. The CDR3: CASSLTGTSGELFF. The CDR3 DNA is TGCGCCAGCAGCTTGACAGGGACTTCCGGGGAGCTGTTTTTT.

This clonotype was seen a handful of times. The chain is built from TRBV5-1 and TRBJ1-3, with D uncertain. The CDR3 sequence is 16 residues long. CDR1 and CDR2 from the germline V gene are SGHRS and YFSETQ. Trimming cost V 0 bases and J 2 bases, with 12 bases left between them. The CDR3 spells CASSLEGGLAGNTIYF. CDR3 DNA sequence: TGCGCCAGCAGCTTGGAAGGAGGGTTAGCTGGAAACACCATATATTTT. The full variable domain, with the rest looked up from reference TRBV5-1 and TRBJ1-3, is KAGVTQTPRYLIKTRGQQVTLSCSPISGHRSVSWYQQTPGQGLQFLFEYFSETQRNKGNFPGRFSGRQFSNSRSEMNVSTLELGDSALYLCASSLEGGLAGNTIYFGEGSWLTVV.

This clonotype was detected many times. V and J are TRBV20-1 and TRBJ2-2; the match to TRBD1 covers 7 bases. The V gene end was trimmed by 1 base and the J gene end by 1 base; junction bases not matched to a gene: 3. The CDR3 covers 15 residues. Germline values: CDR1 DFQATT, CDR2 SNEGSKA (reference sequence). The CDR3 protein is CSARARTGNTGELFF. Written as DNA, the CDR3 is TGCAGTGCTAGAGCACGGACAGGGAACACCGGGGAGCTGTTTTTT.

This rearrangement joins TRBV5-1 to TRBJ2-1, with TRBD2 matching 10 bases. V was clipped by 2 bases and J by 4 bases; unmatched bases: 3. The germline V gene encodes CDR1 SGHRS and CDR2 YFSETQ. The CDR3 has 15 residues. This CDR3 is CASSFGLADYNEQFF. CDR3 coding DNA: TGCGCCAGCAGCTTTGGACTAGCGGATTACAATGAGCAGTTCTTC.

The genes are TRBV20-1 and TRBJ2-5; possibly TRBD1 for D (5 bases). In germline, CDR1 is DFQATT, CDR2 SNEGSKA (reference sequence). Trimming cost V 5 bases and J 5 bases, with 9 bases left between them. CDR3 length: 11 amino acids. CDR3 bases: TGCAGTGCTCCCAGGGCGGAGACCCAGTACTTC. Its protein is CSAPRAETQYF.

This clonotype appeared a few times. Germline is not matched at one junction end, which may reflect a read error. For the CDR3, the DNA is TGTGCCAGCAGTGTAGCGGTCCGCTCCTACAATGAGCAGTTCTTC. Its protein product is CASSVAVRSYNEQFF. V and J are TRBV9 and TRBJ2-1, with D possibly matching TRBD2 (6 bases). Germline assignment: CDR1 SGDLS and CDR2 YYNGEE. CDR3 length equals 15 residues.

V is TRBV10-3 and J is TRBJ2-7; D not resolved. Between the trimmed V and J ends, which lost 6 bases and 4 bases, there was a span of 16 bases. CDR3 length: 14 amino acids. Per the germline V gene, CDR1 is ENHRY and CDR2 is SYGVKD. CDR3 amino acids: CAIRPNSGPYEQYF. CDR3 coding DNA: TGTGCCATCAGGCCAAACTCTGGCCCTTACGAGCAGTACTTC.

The chain uses TRBV20-1 and TRBJ1-3, with 8 bases aligning to TRBD1. The germline V gene has CDR1 DFQATT and CDR2 SNEGSKA (reference sequence). The V gene end was trimmed by 8 bases and the J gene end by 4 bases; junction bases not matched to a gene: 7. The CDR3 runs 13 residues. CDR3 amino acids: CSPEDRAGNTIYF. CDR3 DNA sequence: TGCAGTCCGGAGGACAGGGCGGGAAACACCATATATTTT.

The chain is built from TRBV27 and TRBJ2-2; TRBD2 might be the D (5 bases). This CDR3 is built from 13 residues. Trimming took 6 bases from V and 7 from J, leaving 12 bases between them. From germline, CDR1 is MNHEY and CDR2 SMNVEV (reference sequence). The CDR3 reads CASSYSGSGELFF. CDR3 bases: TGTGCCAGCAGCTACTCGGGGAGCGGGGAGCTGTTTTTT.

This clonotype was observed at least ten times. The chain couples TRBV9 to TRBJ2-3, with D unclear. Germline CDR1 reads SGDLS; CDR2 reads YYNGEE. The CDR3 covers 14 residues. The germline V and J ends were trimmed by 1 base and 3 bases, with 9 bases remaining between them. CDR3 residues: CASSVPMGTDTQYF. In nucleotides, the CDR3 is TGTGCCAGCAGCGTACCAATGGGGACAGATACGCAGTATTTT.